Listed below are T cell receptor beta chains from one sample, sequenced in a study of PD-1 blockade in classical Hodgkin lymphoma. The repertoire was sequenced with immunoSEQ multiplex PCR; TCRdb's copy has only in-frame clones and lacks some. The repertoire holds thousands of clones, with more than 60% as singletons. Sequenced material: peripheral blood mononuclear cells (PBMCs), taken at baseline. The receptors stem from a human donor with classical Hodgkin lymphoma. Both conserved end residues are part of each CDR3. The order of the fields is clone size, D gene, V gene, J gene, CDR3 DNA, CDR3 protein. D genes are given only for firm matches. Size is omitted from some rows. Given values are once, few, many or a class for expanded clones.

abundance: once
d_gene: .
v_gene: TRBV18
j_gene: TRBJ2-2
CDR3nt: TGTGCCAGCTCACCACCAGGGGCCGGGGAGCTGTTTTTT
CDR3aa: CASSPPGAGELFF

abundance: .
d_gene: .
v_gene: TRBV6-5
j_gene: TRBJ1-1
CDR3nt: TGTGCCAGCAGTTTGATGGGGGCGGGGACTGAAGCTTTCTTT
CDR3aa: CASSLMGAGTEAFF

abundance: .
d_gene: .
v_gene: TRBV9
j_gene: TRBJ2-1
CDR3nt: TGTGCCAGCAGCGCGCAGTATTATGAGCAGTTCTTC
CDR3aa: CASSAQYYEQFF

abundance: once
d_gene: .
v_gene: TRBV19
j_gene: TRBJ2-2
CDR3nt: TGTGCCAGTAGTATGGGGACAAGAAACACCGGGGAGCTGTTTTTT
CDR3aa: CASSMGTRNTGELFF

abundance: .
d_gene: TRBD1
v_gene: TRBV13
j_gene: TRBJ2-1
CDR3nt: TGTGCCAGCAGCCAGGGGGCTGATGAGCAGTTCTTC
CDR3aa: CASSQGADEQFF

abundance: .
d_gene: .
v_gene: TRBV5-5
j_gene: TRBJ1-4
CDR3nt: TGTGCCAGCAGCTCACCCGCCTGGGGGGGTTATGAAAAACTGTTTTTT
CDR3aa: CASSSPAWGGYEKLFF

abundance: .
d_gene: .
v_gene: TRBV18
j_gene: TRBJ1-1
CDR3nt: TGTGCCAGCTCACCACCCGGGGTAACTGAAGCTTTCTTT
CDR3aa: CASSPPGVTEAFF

abundance: once
d_gene: .
v_gene: TRBV6-1
j_gene: TRBJ1-2
CDR3nt: TGTGCCAGCAGTGAAAGGGCTACCTATGGCTACACCTTC
CDR3aa: CASSERATYGYTF

abundance: .
d_gene: TRBD1
v_gene: TRBV6-5
j_gene: TRBJ1-4
CDR3nt: TGTGCCAGCAGCCCAGGGGGCGGAAAACTGTTTTTT
CDR3aa: CASSPGGGKLFF

abundance: .
d_gene: .
v_gene: TRBV2
j_gene: TRBJ1-1
CDR3nt: TGTGCCAGCCTTAGCATCGGGCCCGGGAGGTCGGCTTTCTTT
CDR3aa: CASLSIGPGRSAFF

abundance: few
d_gene: .
v_gene: TRBV21-1
j_gene: TRBJ2-5
CDR3nt: TGTGCCAGCAGCATCCAACCAGGTTCGGAAGAGACCCAGTACTTC
CDR3aa: CASSIQPGSEETQYF

abundance: few
d_gene: .
v_gene: TRBV6-5
j_gene: TRBJ1-1
CDR3nt: TGTGCCAGCACGGGGGTGAACACTGAAGCTTTCTTT
CDR3aa: CASTGVNTEAFF

abundance: .
d_gene: TRBD2
v_gene: TRBV6-1
j_gene: TRBJ2-1
CDR3nt: TGTGCCAGCAGTGAAAGTGGCAGGGAGGGAGAGCAGTTCTTC
CDR3aa: CASSESGREGEQFF

abundance: .
d_gene: .
v_gene: TRBV28
j_gene: TRBJ2-7
CDR3nt: TGTGCCAGCAGTTTTCATCTAGCGATGCTATCCTACGAGCAGTACTTC
CDR3aa: CASSFHLAMLSYEQYF

abundance: .
d_gene: TRBD1
v_gene: TRBV30
j_gene: TRBJ2-5
CDR3nt: TGTGCCTGGAGTGTAAGGGGGCTAGGAGAAGAGACCCAGTACTTC
CDR3aa: CAWSVRGLGEETQYF

abundance: .
d_gene: .
v_gene: TRBV11-3
j_gene: TRBJ2-1
CDR3nt: TGTGCCAGCAGCGGGGTCATAAGGGGGGCGTACAATGAGCAGTTCTTC
CDR3aa: CASSGVIRGAYNEQFF

abundance: .
d_gene: .
v_gene: TRBV4-3
j_gene: TRBJ2-1
CDR3nt: TGCGCCAGCAGCCAAATCAGGGCCGTCTCCTACAATGAGCAGTTCTTC
CDR3aa: CASSQIRAVSYNEQFF

abundance: once
d_gene: TRBD1
v_gene: TRBV10-2
j_gene: TRBJ2-2
CDR3nt: TGCGCCAGCAGGAGGACAGGGGAGGCCGGGGAGCTGTTTTTT
CDR3aa: CASRRTGEAGELFF

abundance: .
d_gene: .
v_gene: TRBV7-2
j_gene: TRBJ2-3
CDR3nt: TGTGCCAGCAGCTTAGTGGGCAACACAGATACGCAGTATTTT
CDR3aa: CASSLVGNTDTQYF

abundance: .
d_gene: TRBD1
v_gene: TRBV7-6
j_gene: TRBJ1-1
CDR3nt: TGTGCCAGCAGCGCCGCGGGACAGTGGGGCACTGAAGCTTTCTTT
CDR3aa: CASSAAGQWGTEAFF

abundance: few
d_gene: TRBD2
v_gene: TRBV30
j_gene: TRBJ2-5
CDR3nt: TGTGCCTGGAGTCCCTCTTGGGGTAGCGGGGGGGACCCGACCCAGTACTTC
CDR3aa: CAWSPSWGSGGDPTQYF

abundance: .
d_gene: .
v_gene: TRBV5-8
j_gene: TRBJ2-7
CDR3nt: TGTGCCAGCAGCTCGCCCCGGGACTACGAGCAGTACTTC
CDR3aa: CASSSPRDYEQYF

abundance: .
d_gene: .
v_gene: TRBV19
j_gene: TRBJ2-2
CDR3nt: TGTGCCAGTAGTATCTCAGTTTGGGCGGACACCGGGGAGCTGTTTTTT
CDR3aa: CASSISVWADTGELFF

abundance: .
d_gene: .
v_gene: TRBV6-5
j_gene: TRBJ2-3
CDR3nt: TGTGCCAGCAGTGTTCGAGGGGCCGATACGCAGTATTTT
CDR3aa: CASSVRGADTQYF